The 13 T cell receptor beta chains below all came from one sample that was sequenced in a study of blood T cell repertoires in COVID-19. TCRdb's copy holds only in-frame clones and misses some; the assay was immunoSEQ multiplex PCR. The sample has tens of thousands of clones, roughly 87% seen once. The sample comprised peripheral blood. Receptors were obtained from a human donor in a cohort sampled during active COVID-19.

The J gene is TRBJ2-2, the V gene TRBV5-1, with TRBD1 matching over 9 bases. Germline-derived CDR1 and CDR2 are SGHRS and YFSETQ. The length of the CDR3 is 16 residues. The trim removed 4 bases at V and 6 bases at J, leaving 10 bases unmatched. The CDR3 loop is CASSPPYRGRAGELFF. The CDR3 coding sequence is TGCGCCAGCAGCCCACCCTACAGGGGGCGAGCCGGGGAGCTGTTTTTT.

The chain joins TRBV5-6 to TRBJ2-5, with TRBD2 identical over 11 bases. Trimming cost V 4 bases and J 5 bases; bases outside gene matches: 13. The CDR3 has 17 residues. From germline, CDR1 is SGHDT and CDR2 YYEEEE. The CDR3 bases are TGTGCCAGCAGCCCGAGATTAGCGGGGGGGCCGGGGGAGACCCAGTACTTC. Amino acid sequence: CASSPRLAGGPGETQYF.

The V call is TRBV6-6, the J call TRBJ1-2; 7 bases map to TRBD1. J lost 4 bases, V lost 0 bases, and 8 bases had no gene match. In germline, CDR1 is MNHNY, CDR2 SVGAGI (reference sequence). CDR3 length equals 16 residues. CDR3 in DNA: TGTGCCAGCAGTTACTCCCCGGGACAGCGATTCTATGGCTACACCTTC. Its translation: CASSYSPGQRFYGYTF.

V usage is TRBV20-1 and J usage is TRBJ2-5; D not resolved. Between the trimmed V and J ends, which lost 5 bases and 0 bases, there was a span of 4 bases. The CDR3 is 11 residues long. Germline assignment: CDR1 DFQATT and CDR2 SNEGSKA (reference sequence). This CDR3 is CSAEHQETQYF. The CDR3, as DNA: TGCAGTGCTGAGCACCAAGAGACCCAGTACTTC.

This chain uses TRBV7-9 with TRBJ1-2; D gene ambiguous. Germline loops: CDR1 SEHNR, CDR2 FQNEAQ (reference sequence). CDR3 length equals 18 residues. V was clipped by 2 bases and J by 4 bases, with 23 bases between them. CDR3 sequence reads: CASSLIVALVPRGYGYTF. CDR3 sequence (DNA): TGTGCCAGCAGCTTAATCGTGGCTCTCGTTCCCCGCGGCTATGGCTACACCTTC.

The chain uses TRBV11-3 and TRBJ1-1; TRBD1 is a possible D gene (5 bases). The CDR3 contains 13 residues. Germline V gives CDR1 SGHNT, CDR2 YENEEA. V lost 4 bases and J 1 base, leaving 7 bases between the germline ends. The CDR3 sequence: CASSWGENTEAFF. The DNA for the CDR3 is TGTGCCAGCAGCTGGGGGGAGAACACTGAAGCTTTCTTT.

The gene calls are TRBV11-2 and TRBJ2-6; a possible D gene is TRBD1 (6 bases). This CDR3 is built from 17 residues. V was clipped by 2 bases and J by 0 bases, with 11 bases between them. The germline V gene encodes CDR1 SGHAT and CDR2 FQNNGV. The CDR3 spells CASSLTTGLSGANVLTF. In nucleotides, the CDR3 is TGTGCCAGCAGCTTAACGACAGGCCTCTCTGGGGCCAACGTCCTGACTTTC.

V is TRBV27 and J is TRBJ2-7, with 9 bases identical to TRBD1. The CDR3 length is 16 residues. Trimming took 5 bases from V and 1 from J; bases not matched to a gene: 9. The germline CDR1 and CDR2 sequences are MNHEY and SMNVEV (reference sequence). The CDR3 loop reads CASSPKTGGLSYEQYF. The CDR3 DNA follows: TGTGCCAGCAGTCCAAAAACAGGGGGCCTTTCCTACGAGCAGTACTTC.

This clone was detected a few times. The chain employs TRBV2 and TRBJ2-1; 8 bases match TRBD2. Per germline, CDR1 SNHLY and CDR2 FYNNEI. V dropped 6 bases and J dropped 6; count of bases not matched to a gene: 7. The length of the CDR3 is 14 residues. Here the CDR3 reads CASRERGPINEQFF. The CDR3 nucleotides are TGTGCCAGCAGGGAGCGGGGGCCAATCAATGAGCAGTTCTTC. Complete variable domain (other parts from reference TRBV2 and TRBJ2-1): EPEVTQTPSHQVTQMGQEVILRCVPISNHLYFYWYRQILGQKVEFLVSFYNNEISEKSEIFDDQFSVERPDGSNFTLKIRSTKLEDSAMYFCASRERGPINEQFFGPGTRLTVL.

J is TRBJ1-6 and V is TRBV28; D uncertain. The CDR3 loop spans 12 amino acids. The germline V gene has CDR1 MDHEN and CDR2 SYDVKM. V dropped 7 bases and J dropped 8 bases, with 9 bases sitting between them. The CDR3 reads CASTLTDSPLHF. The CDR3 DNA is TGTGCCAGCACCCTCACGGATTCACCCCTCCACTTT. Variable domain in full (rest from reference TRBV28 and TRBJ1-6): DVKVTQSSRYLVKRTGEKVFLECVQDMDHENMFWYRQDPGLGLRLIYFSYDVKMKEKGDIPEGYSVSREKKERFSLILESASTNQTSMYLCASTLTDSPLHFGNGTRLTVT.

This clone was seen only once. The V call is TRBV9, the J call TRBJ1-3; weak D call: TRBD1 (5 bases). Germline CDR1 SGDLS, CDR2 YYNGEE. Trimming took off 0 bases at V and 2 bases at J, with 12 bases between the two ends. The length of the CDR3 is 16 residues. CDR3 bases: TGTGCCAGCAGCGTAGCGGGTTGGGGGGCTGGAAACACCATATATTTT. Translation: CASSVAGWGAGNTIYF.

This chain joins TRBV5-1 and TRBJ2-5; 7 bases fit TRBD2. V lost 4 bases to trimming and J lost 5 bases; unmatched junction nucleotides: 17. This CDR3 has 17 residues. CDR1 is SGHRS and CDR2 is YFSETQ in the germline V gene. CDR3 amino acids: CASSPTGGGPRGETQYF. CDR3 DNA sequence: TGCGCCAGCAGCCCGACGGGCGGGGGACCTCGCGGGGAGACCCAGTACTTC.

The chain recombines TRBV7-2 with TRBJ2-7; D is perhaps TRBD1 (5 bases). This CDR3 has 12 amino acids. CDR1 and CDR2 (germline): SGHTA, FQGNSA. With 5 bases removed from V and 8 bases from J, the gap between germline ends came to 13 bases. CDR3 in DNA: TGTGCCAGCAGCCAAAGGGGAACCAAGCAGTACTTC. Its translation is CASSQRGTKQYF.